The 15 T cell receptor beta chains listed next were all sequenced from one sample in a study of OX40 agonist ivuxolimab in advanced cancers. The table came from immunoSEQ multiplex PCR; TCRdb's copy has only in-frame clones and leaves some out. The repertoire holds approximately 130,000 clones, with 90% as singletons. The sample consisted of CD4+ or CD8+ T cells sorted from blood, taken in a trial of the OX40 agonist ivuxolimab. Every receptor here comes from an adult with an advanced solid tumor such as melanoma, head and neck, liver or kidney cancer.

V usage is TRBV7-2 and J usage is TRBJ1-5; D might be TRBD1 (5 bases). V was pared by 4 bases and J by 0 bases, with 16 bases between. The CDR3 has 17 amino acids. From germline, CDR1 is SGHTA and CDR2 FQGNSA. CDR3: CASSSIRDTGSNQPQHF. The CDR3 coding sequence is TGTGCCAGCAGCTCCATAAGGGATACAGGTAGCAATCAGCCCCAGCATTTT.

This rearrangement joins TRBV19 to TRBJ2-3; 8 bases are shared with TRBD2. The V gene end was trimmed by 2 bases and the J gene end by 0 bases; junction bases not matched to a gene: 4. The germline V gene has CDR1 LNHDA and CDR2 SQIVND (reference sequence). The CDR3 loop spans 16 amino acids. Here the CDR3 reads CASSIRGLDSTDTQYF. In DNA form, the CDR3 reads TGTGCCAGTAGTATAAGGGGACTAGACAGCACAGATACGCAGTATTTT. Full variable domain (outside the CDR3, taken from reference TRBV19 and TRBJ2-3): DGGITQSPKYLFRKEGQNVTLSCEQNLNHDAMYWYRQDPGQGLRLIYYSQIVNDFQKGDIAEGYSVSREKKESFPLTVTSAQKNPTAFYLCASSIRGLDSTDTQYFGPGTRLTVL.

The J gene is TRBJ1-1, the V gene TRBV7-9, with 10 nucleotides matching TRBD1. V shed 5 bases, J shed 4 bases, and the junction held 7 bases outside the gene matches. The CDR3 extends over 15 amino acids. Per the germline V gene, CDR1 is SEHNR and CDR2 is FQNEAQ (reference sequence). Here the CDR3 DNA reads TGTGCCAGCAGCCCTTGGACAGGGGGAAGCACTGAAGCTTTCTTT. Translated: CASSPWTGGSTEAFF.

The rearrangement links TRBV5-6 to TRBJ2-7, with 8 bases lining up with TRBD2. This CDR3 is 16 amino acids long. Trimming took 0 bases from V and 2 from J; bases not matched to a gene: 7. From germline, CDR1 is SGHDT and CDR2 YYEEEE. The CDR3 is CASSLDTSGLTYEQYF. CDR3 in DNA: TGTGCCAGCAGCTTGGATACTAGCGGATTGACCTACGAGCAGTACTTC.

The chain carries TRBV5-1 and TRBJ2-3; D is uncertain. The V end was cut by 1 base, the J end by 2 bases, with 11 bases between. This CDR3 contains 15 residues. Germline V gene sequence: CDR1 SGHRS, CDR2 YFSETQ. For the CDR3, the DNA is TGCGCCAGCAGCTTGTCGGGCAGGATCACAGATACGCAGTATTTT. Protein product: CASSLSGRITDTQYF.

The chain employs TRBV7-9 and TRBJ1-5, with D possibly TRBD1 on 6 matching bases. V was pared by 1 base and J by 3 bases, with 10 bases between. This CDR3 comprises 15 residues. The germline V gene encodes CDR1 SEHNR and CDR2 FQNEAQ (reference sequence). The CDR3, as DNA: TGTGCCAGCAGCTTAGACAGGGTCCCCAATCAGCCCCAGCATTTT. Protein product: CASSLDRVPNQPQHF.

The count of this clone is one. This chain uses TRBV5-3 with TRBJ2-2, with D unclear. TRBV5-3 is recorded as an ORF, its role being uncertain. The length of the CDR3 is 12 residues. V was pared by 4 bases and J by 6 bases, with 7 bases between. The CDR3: CARSVRAGELFF. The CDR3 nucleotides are TGTGCCAGAAGCGTTCGGGCCGGGGAGCTGTTTTTT.

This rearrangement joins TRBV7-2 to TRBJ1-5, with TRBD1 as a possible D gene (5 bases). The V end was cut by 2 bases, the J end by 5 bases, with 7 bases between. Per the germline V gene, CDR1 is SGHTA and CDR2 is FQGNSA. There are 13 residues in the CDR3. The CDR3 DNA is TGTGCCAGCAGCTTACAGGGAGATCAGCCCCAGCATTTT. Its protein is CASSLQGDQPQHF.

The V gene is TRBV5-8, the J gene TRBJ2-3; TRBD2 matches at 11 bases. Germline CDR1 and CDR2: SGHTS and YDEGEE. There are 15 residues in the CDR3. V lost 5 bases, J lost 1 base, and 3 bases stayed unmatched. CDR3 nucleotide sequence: TGTGCCAGCAGTTTTAGCGGGAGGGGCACAGATACGCAGTATTTT. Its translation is CASSFSGRGTDTQYF.

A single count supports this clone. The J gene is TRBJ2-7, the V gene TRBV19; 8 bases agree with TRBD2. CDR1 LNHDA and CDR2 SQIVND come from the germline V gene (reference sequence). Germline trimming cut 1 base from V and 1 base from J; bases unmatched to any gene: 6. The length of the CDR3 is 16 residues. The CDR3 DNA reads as TGTGCCAGTAGTATAGTAGCGGGGCCCTATTCCTACGAGCAGTACTTC. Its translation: CASSIVAGPYSYEQYF.

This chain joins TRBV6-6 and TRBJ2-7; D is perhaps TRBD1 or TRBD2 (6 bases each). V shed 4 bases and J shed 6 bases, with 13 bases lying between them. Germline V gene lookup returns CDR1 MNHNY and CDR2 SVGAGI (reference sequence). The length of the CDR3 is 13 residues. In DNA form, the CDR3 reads TGTGCCAGCAGTTCCCACAGGGAGGCCGAGCAGTACTTC. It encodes CASSSHREAEQYF.

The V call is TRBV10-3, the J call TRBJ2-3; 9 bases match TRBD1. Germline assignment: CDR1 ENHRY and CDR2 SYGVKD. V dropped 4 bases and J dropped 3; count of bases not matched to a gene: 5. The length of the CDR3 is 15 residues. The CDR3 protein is CAISADRGVTDTQYF. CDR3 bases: TGTGCCATCAGTGCGGACAGGGGTGTTACAGATACGCAGTATTTT.

The CDR3, as DNA: TGTGCCAGCAGTCCGACGGGACCCTACAATGAGCAGTTCTTC. Translation: CASSPTGPYNEQFF. The J gene is TRBJ2-1, the V gene TRBV27; D might be TRBD1 or TRBD2, each matching 5 bases. The length of the CDR3 is 14 residues. Deletions cut 5 bases from V and 2 bases from J, with 10 bases between. Germline assignment: CDR1 MNHEY and CDR2 SMNVEV (reference sequence).

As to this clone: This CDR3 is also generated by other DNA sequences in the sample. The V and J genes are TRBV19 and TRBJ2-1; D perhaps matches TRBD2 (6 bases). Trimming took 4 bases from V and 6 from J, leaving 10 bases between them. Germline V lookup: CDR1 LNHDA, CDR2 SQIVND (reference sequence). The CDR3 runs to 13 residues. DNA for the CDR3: TGTGCCAGTAGTAGGAGGGAGCTCAATGAGCAGTTCTTC. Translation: CASSRRELNEQFF. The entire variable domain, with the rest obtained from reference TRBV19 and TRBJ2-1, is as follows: DGGITQSPKYLFRKEGQNVTLSCEQNLNHDAMYWYRQDPGQGLRLIYYSQIVNDFQKGDIAEGYSVSREKKESFPLTVTSAQKNPTAFYLCASSRRELNEQFFGPGTRLTVL.

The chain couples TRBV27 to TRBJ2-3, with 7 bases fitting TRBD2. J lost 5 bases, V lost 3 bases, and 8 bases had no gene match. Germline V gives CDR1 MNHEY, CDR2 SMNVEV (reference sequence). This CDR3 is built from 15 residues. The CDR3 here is CASSFGRGREDTQYF. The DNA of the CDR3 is TGTGCCAGCAGTTTCGGGCGCGGGAGAGAAGATACGCAGTATTTT.